The 16 T cell receptor beta chains presented below share a single source sample, sequenced in a study of Graves' ophthalmopathy and Graves' hyperthyroidism. Transcripts of RNA were the source for amplifying TCR beta CDR3 regions. Second-round multiplex PCR came after a first-round RT-PCR that employed HTBI primers. TCRdb itself ran the multiplex PCR reads through MiXCR, one entry per CDR3 protein. In the table there are more than 300,000 distinct CDR3 sequences, about a sixth of which are singletons. Source material: peripheral blood. The receptors here all came from an adult woman with stable Graves' hyperthyroidism.

This clonotype was recorded once. The chain uses TRBV9 and TRBJ2-5; TRBD2 matches 8 bases. This CDR3 comprises 15 residues. V shed 3 bases, J shed 0 bases, and the junction held 4 bases outside the gene matches. The germline CDR1 and CDR2 sequences are SGDLS and YYNGEE. CDR3 in DNA: TGTGCCAGCAGCGCCTTAGCGGGGTACCAAGAGACCCAGTACTTC. Translated, it gives CASSALAGYQETQYF.

This clonotype showed up many times. The CDR3 loop reads CASARAGYEQYF. The CDR3 coding sequence is TGTGCCAGCGCCCGGGCGGGGTACGAGCAGTACTTC. The V gene is TRBV7-9, the J gene TRBJ2-7; possible D gene TRBD2, 6 bases. The CDR3 sequence is 12 residues long. With 8 bases removed from V and 4 bases from J, the gap between germline ends came to 12 bases. Germline-derived CDR1 and CDR2 are SEHNR and FQNEAQ (reference sequence).

There are many counts of this clonotype. The chain joins TRBV12-3 or TRBV12-4 to TRBJ2-4; 11 nucleotides align to TRBD2. V dropped 2 bases and J dropped 0; count of bases not matched to a gene: 12. The CDR3 length is 20 residues. In nucleotides, the CDR3 is TGTGCCAGCAGTTTACGGTATAATAGCGGGAGGGCCTTAGCCAAAAACATTCAGTACTTC. Translation: CASSLRYNSGRALAKNIQYF.

This clonotype was recorded at least ten times. This rearrangement joins TRBV6-2 or TRBV6-3 to TRBJ2-7; D gene unclear. V dropped 7 bases and J dropped 4 bases, with 14 bases sitting between them. Per the germline V gene, CDR1 is MNHEY and CDR2 is SVGEGT. This CDR3 comprises 13 residues. The CDR3 DNA follows: TGTGCCAGCACCTCGGCCTACCAGTACGAGCAGTACTTC. Its translation is CASTSAYQYEQYF.

The V call is TRBV6-5, the J call TRBJ2-7; TRBD1 aligns across 8 bases. CDR1 is MNHEY and CDR2 is SVGAGI in the germline V gene. The CDR3 is 16 amino acids. V was pared by 5 bases and J by 3 bases, with 12 bases of the junction left unmatched. This CDR3 is CASSIRLGQGLYEQYF. The CDR3, as DNA: TGTGCCAGCAGTATACGATTAGGACAGGGTCTCTACGAGCAGTACTTC.

CDR3 in DNA: TGCGCCAGCAGCCAAGTTTTGGGGGCGAGGGCCTACGAGCAGTACTTC. The encoded protein is CASSQVLGARAYEQYF. V and J are TRBV4-3 and TRBJ2-7, with D possibly being TRBD1 (6 bases). V was shortened by 1 base and J by 2 bases, with 15 bases between the two germline ends. CDR3 size: 16 residues. CDR1 and CDR2 from the germline V gene are LGHNA and YSLEER.

The chain employs TRBV5-1 and TRBJ1-1; D is possibly TRBD1 (5 bases). This CDR3 comprises 14 residues. V lost 4 bases, J lost 0 bases, and 10 bases lay in between. Per the germline V gene, CDR1 is SGHRS and CDR2 is YFSETQ. This chain's CDR3 is CASSGGEMNTEAFF. The CDR3 bases are TGCGCCAGCAGCGGGGGGGAGATGAACACTGAAGCTTTCTTT.

The chain uses TRBV6-2 or TRBV6-3 and TRBJ2-7, with 7 bases that match TRBD2. There are 14 residues in the CDR3. Trimming cost V 4 bases and J 3 bases; bases outside gene matches: 6. CDR1 and CDR2 from the germline V gene are MNHEY and SVGEGT. CDR3 loop: CASSSQRGFYEQYF. CDR3 bases: TGTGCCAGCAGTTCTCAGCGGGGATTCTACGAGCAGTACTTC.

This clonotype was observed many times. The J gene is TRBJ1-2, the V gene TRBV12-3 or TRBV12-4, with no clear D. Trimming took 4 bases from V and 2 from J, leaving 14 bases between them. The CDR3 length is 15 residues. CDR3 sequence: CASSSRRTANYGYTF. As DNA, the CDR3 is TGTGCCAGCAGTTCCCGTCGGACGGCAAACTATGGCTACACCTTC.

This clonotype has a count of ten or more. The genes are TRBV10-3 and TRBJ2-7, with 7 bases identical to TRBD2. Trimming cost V 6 bases and J 2 bases; bases outside gene matches: 7. Germline V gene sequence: CDR1 ENHRY, CDR2 SYGVKD. This CDR3 spans 14 amino acids. The DNA of the CDR3 is TGTGCCATCAGAGAACCCACTAGCGCCTACGAGCAGTACTTC. It yields the protein CAIREPTSAYEQYF.

This chain links TRBV5-1 with TRBJ2-7, with 7 bases fitting TRBD1. After removal of 3 bases from V and 5 bases from J, the junction contained 8 bases not matched to a gene. Germline CDR1 and CDR2: SGHRS and YFSETQ. This CDR3 is 14 amino acids long. For the CDR3, the DNA is TGCGCCAGCAGCTATCGACAGGGATCCCACGAGCAGTACTTC. This codes for CASSYRQGSHEQYF.

This clonotype was observed many times. This chain connects TRBV5-1 to TRBJ2-7, with a possible D match to TRBD2 (7 bases). This CDR3 contains 16 residues. Germline CDR1 SGHRS, CDR2 YFSETQ. V dropped 2 bases and J dropped 3 bases, with 18 bases sitting between them. The CDR3 here is CASSFGGRTSHYEQYF. The CDR3 DNA follows: TGCGCCAGCAGCTTCGGGGGCCGGACTAGTCACTACGAGCAGTACTTC.

In its sample, this clonotype was seen many times. This rearrangement joins TRBV6-2 or TRBV6-3 to TRBJ2-7, with 9 bases identical to TRBD2. Germline V lookup: CDR1 MNHEY, CDR2 SVGEGT. The CDR3 consists of 13 residues. V lost 6 bases, J lost 4 bases, and 4 bases stayed unmatched. Here the CDR3 DNA reads TGTGCCAGCAGGGCGGGAGGGAGGTACGAGCAGTACTTC. Translating gives CASRAGGRYEQYF.

This sequence joins TRBV7-8 and TRBJ1-2; 7 bases are a match to TRBD1. The CDR3 is 13 residues long. From germline, CDR1 is SGHVS and CDR2 FQNEAQ. V gave up 4 bases and J gave up 6 bases; unmatched junction bases: 5. CDR3 loop: CASSSSGGHGYTF. CDR3 nucleotide sequence: TGTGCCAGCAGCTCCTCAGGGGGACATGGCTACACCTTC.

In this sample, this clonotype turned up once. The chain has TRBV24-1 and TRBJ1-6; 9 bases align to TRBD1. V trimming: 5 bases; J trimming: 14 bases; junction bases outside the gene matches: 6. Germline loops: CDR1 KGHDR, CDR2 SFDVKD. The CDR3 loop spans 13 amino acids. CDR3 sequence: CATSAGQGSALHF. The CDR3 region has the DNA TGTGCCACCAGTGCGGGACAGGGATCGGCCCTCCACTTT.

This clonotype was counted many times. The chain recombines TRBV2 with TRBJ2-7; D is undetermined. CDR1 is SNHLY and CDR2 is FYNNEI in the germline V gene. The CDR3 contains 13 residues. Between the trimmed V and J ends, which lost 3 bases and 3 bases, there was a span of 9 bases. CDR3 coding DNA: TGTGCCAGCAGTGAGCCCGGCGACTACGAGCAGTACTTC. Translating it yields CASSEPGDYEQYF.